Following are 18 T cell receptor beta chains from one sample sequenced in a study of T-cell reconstitution after alpha-beta-depleted transplantation in children. Unique molecular identifiers were built into the TCRbeta library. In TCRdb, the PCR reads were re-called with MiXCR into one record per CDR3 protein. The sample lists about 610,000 distinct CDR3 sequences, 10% to 13% occurring once. Sequenced material: PBMCs from the stem cell graft donor, taken from the stem cell graft. The receptors come from a human donor who donated a stem cell graft to a child with acute myeloid leukemia.

This clonotype appeared a few times. The chain is built from TRBV2 and TRBJ1-2, with a weak D call TRBD1 (6 bases). V was clipped by 4 bases and J by 3 bases, with 21 bases between them. Germline-derived CDR1 and CDR2 are SNHLY and FYNNEI. The CDR3 length is 17 residues. CDR3 DNA: TGTGCCAGCAGTGGGGGCACCGGGGGGGCGACGGACTATGGCTACACCTTC. Its translation is CASSGGTGGATDYGYTF.

The chain has TRBV12-5 and TRBJ2-2; D may be TRBD1 (5 bases). The V gene lost 4 bases and the J gene lost 7 bases, with 13 bases spanning the gap. Germline CDR1 reads LGHNT; CDR2 reads FRNRAP. The CDR3 contains 14 residues. The CDR3 nucleotides are TGTGCTAGTGGTTGGGGCGAACGAGGCGGGGAGCTGTTTTTT. It encodes CASGWGERGGELFF. The complete variable domain, with remaining parts taken from reference TRBV12-5 and TRBJ2-2, reads DARVTQTPRHKVTEMGQEVTMRCQPILGHNTVFWYRQTMMQGLELLAYFRNRAPLDDSGMPKDRFSAEMPDATLATLKIQPSEPRDSAVYFCASGWGERGGELFFGEGSRLTVL.

This clonotype appeared a few times. The chain uses TRBV28 and TRBJ2-7, with 7 bases lining up with TRBD1. The CDR3 spans 12 residues. Per germline, CDR1 MDHEN and CDR2 SYDVKM. V shed 6 bases, J shed 7 bases, and the junction held 6 bases outside the gene matches. The CDR3 loop is CASRTGAGEQYF. CDR3 coding DNA: TGTGCCAGCAGAACAGGGGCCGGGGAGCAGTACTTC. The whole variable domain, remainder taken from reference TRBV28 and TRBJ2-7, is DVKVTQSSRYLVKRTGEKVFLECVQDMDHENMFWYRQDPGLGLRLIYFSYDVKMKEKGDIPEGYSVSREKKERFSLILESASTNQTSMYLCASRTGAGEQYFGPGTRLTVT.

This clonotype was counted between two and nine times. The J gene is TRBJ2-7, the V gene TRBV29-1; 11 nucleotides align to TRBD2. This CDR3 comprises 13 residues. Trimming at V came to 8 bases and at J to 6 bases, leaving 9 bases not matched to a gene. Germline V gene data show CDR1 as SQVTM and CDR2 as ANQGSEA. CDR3 nucleotides: TGCAGCTCCCGGGGCGGACTAGCGGGCGAGCAGTACTTC. The encoded protein is CSSRGGLAGEQYF.

This chain uses TRBV5-1 with TRBJ1-4; tentative D call: TRBD1 (5 bases). CDR3 length equals 15 residues. Trimming removed 4 bases from V and 1 base from J, with 11 bases in between. Germline loops: CDR1 SGHRS, CDR2 YFSETQ. CDR3 protein: CASSAYQGTNEKLFF. The CDR3, as DNA: TGCGCCAGCAGCGCATACCAGGGAACTAATGAAAAACTGTTTTTT. The whole variable domain, remainder taken from reference TRBV5-1 and TRBJ1-4, is KAGVTQTPRYLIKTRGQQVTLSCSPISGHRSVSWYQQTPGQGLQFLFEYFSETQRNKGNFPGRFSGRQFSNSRSEMNVSTLELGDSALYLCASSAYQGTNEKLFFGSGTQLSVL.

This clonotype has more than one count but fewer than ten. The rearrangement links TRBV7-2 to TRBJ1-3; D call uncertain. Trimming left V 4 bases short and J 4 bases short, with 8 bases between. The CDR3 is 13 amino acids. Germline V gene sequence: CDR1 SGHTA, CDR2 FQGNSA. The CDR3 DNA sequence: TGTGCCAGCAGCTCCGTTTACGGAAACACCATATATTTT. Translation: CASSSVYGNTIYF.

This clonotype was recorded at least ten times. The chain has TRBV20-1 and TRBJ2-5, with TRBD1 matching over 9 bases. The V and J ends lost 7 bases and 5 bases, in that order; junction bases with no gene match: 8. The length of the CDR3 is 13 residues. Germline CDR1 DFQATT, CDR2 SNEGSKA (reference sequence). CDR3 protein: CSGKQGARETQYF. In DNA, the CDR3 is TGCAGTGGAAAACAGGGGGCTCGGGAGACCCAGTACTTC.

This clonotype was observed at least ten times. This chain uses TRBV7-9 with TRBJ2-7; TRBD1 matches 7 bases. V was pared by 4 bases and J by 7 bases, with 10 bases of the junction left unmatched. Germline values: CDR1 SEHNR, CDR2 FQNEAQ (reference sequence). CDR3 length equals 14 residues. The CDR3 region has the DNA TGTGCCAGCAGCTGGGGACAGCCTAGTGAAGAGCAGTACTTC. Its translation is CASSWGQPSEEQYF.

The chain carries TRBV29-1 and TRBJ2-5, with D perhaps TRBD2 (5 bases). The germline V gene encodes CDR1 SQVTM and CDR2 ANQGSEA. The CDR3 has 12 residues. Trimming took off 4 bases at V and 5 bases at J, with 11 bases between the two ends. The CDR3 nucleotides are TGCAGCGTTGGAGGGCTCGGGGAGACCCAGTACTTC. Amino acid sequence: CSVGGLGETQYF.

Many counts were recorded for this clonotype. The chain joins TRBV12-3 or TRBV12-4 to TRBJ1-4; D unresolved. V lost 7 bases and J lost 6, with 6 bases in between. The CDR3 loop spans 11 amino acids. CDR3 sequence (DNA): TGTGCCAGCACCCTTGATGAAAAACTGTTTTTT. Translated, it gives CASTLDEKLFF.

This clonotype has just a few counts. The chain joins TRBV7-2 to TRBJ2-5; D remains ambiguous. V was pared by 3 bases and J by 0 bases, with 11 bases between. The CDR3 length is 15 residues. Germline V gives CDR1 SGHTA, CDR2 FQGNSA. Here the CDR3 DNA reads TGTGCCAGCAGCTTCAGCGCACCGAACCAAGAGACCCAGTACTTC. Protein product: CASSFSAPNQETQYF.

This clonotype was picked up a small number of times. This rearrangement joins TRBV7-2 to TRBJ2-2; D remains unclear. From germline, CDR1 is SGHTA and CDR2 FQGNSA. The CDR3 is made up of 15 amino acids. V was pared by 1 base and J by 2 bases, with 8 bases between. DNA of the CDR3: TGTGCCAGCAGCTTAGACAAACGCAACACCGGGGAGCTGTTTTTT. Its protein is CASSLDKRNTGELFF.

This clonotype turned up a few times. The genes are TRBV10-3 and TRBJ2-5, with 9 positions matching TRBD1. From germline, CDR1 is ENHRY and CDR2 SYGVKD. V trimming: 7 bases; J trimming: 7 bases; junction bases outside the gene matches: 13. The CDR3 covers 15 residues. The CDR3 DNA reads as TGTGCCATCAAAGATCCGGGACAGGGTTTTGCGACCCAGTACTTC. This codes for CAIKDPGQGFATQYF.

This clonotype has more than one count but fewer than ten. The rearrangement links TRBV12-1 to TRBJ2-7; the table's D gene call, TRBD1, was not cross checked with the DNA. TRBV12-1 is classified as a pseudogene. The CDR3 runs 11 residues. CDR3 nucleotides: TGTGCCAGTACAATAGGGGACGAGCAGTACTTC. It specifies CASTIGDEQYF.

This chain joins TRBV12-3 or TRBV12-4 and TRBJ2-1, with TRBD2 matching over 8 bases. The CDR3 totals 16 residues. Trimming removed 1 base from V and 10 bases from J; junction bases left unmatched: 12. The CDR3 DNA follows: TGTGCCAGCAGTTTAGGCGGACTAGCTCCTGGGGGGGAGCAGTTCTTC. It yields the protein CASSLGGLAPGGEQFF.

This sequence joins TRBV6-5 and TRBJ1-1, with no clear D. V was shortened by 2 bases and J by 1 base, with 8 bases between the two germline ends. Germline V gene data show CDR1 as MNHEY and CDR2 as SVGAGI. The length of the CDR3 is 14 residues. This chain's CDR3 is CASSYPPRNTEAFF. CDR3 DNA sequence: TGTGCCAGCAGTTACCCTCCAAGGAACACTGAAGCTTTCTTT.

This clonotype was observed many times. The gene calls are TRBV4-3 and TRBJ2-1, with D uncertain. The germline CDR1 and CDR2 sequences are LGHNA and YSLEER. V was trimmed by 1 base and J by 5 bases, leaving 9 bases between them. This CDR3 comprises 14 residues. CDR3 in DNA: TGCGCCAGCAGCCAAGGGGCTAAAGACAATGAGCAGTTCTTC. Translation gives CASSQGAKDNEQFF.

This clonotype was observed at least ten times. The chain has TRBV2 and TRBJ2-2; 7 bases fit TRBD2. V shed 6 bases, J shed 4 bases, and the junction held 5 bases outside the gene matches. The V gene's germline CDR1 is SNHLY and CDR2 FYNNEI. This CDR3 comprises 14 residues. CDR3 residues: CASRASGSTGELFF. CDR3 DNA: TGTGCCAGCAGGGCTAGCGGAAGCACCGGGGAGCTGTTTTTT.